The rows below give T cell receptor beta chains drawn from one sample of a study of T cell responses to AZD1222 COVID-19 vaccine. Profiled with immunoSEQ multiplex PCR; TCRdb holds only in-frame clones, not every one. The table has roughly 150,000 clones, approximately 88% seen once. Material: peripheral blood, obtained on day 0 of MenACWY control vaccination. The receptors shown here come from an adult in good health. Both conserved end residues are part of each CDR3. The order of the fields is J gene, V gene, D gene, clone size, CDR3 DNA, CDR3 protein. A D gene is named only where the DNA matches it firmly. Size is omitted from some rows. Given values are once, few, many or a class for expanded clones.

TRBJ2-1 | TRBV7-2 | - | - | TGTGCCAGCAGCTTAGTGGCTTCAATCAATGAGCAGTTCTTC | CASSLVASINEQFF
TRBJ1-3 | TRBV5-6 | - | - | TGTGCCAGCAGCTTGAGGGCATCATTAGGAAACACCATATATTTT | CASSLRASLGNTIYF
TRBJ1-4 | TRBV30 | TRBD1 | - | TGTGCCTGGAGTGCCAACAGGGGGCAGCATGAAAAACTGTTTTTT | CAWSANRGQHEKLFF
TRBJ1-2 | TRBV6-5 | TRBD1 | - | TGTGCCAGCAGCCAAGGGACAGGGGCGGGCTACACCTTC | CASSQGTGAGYTF
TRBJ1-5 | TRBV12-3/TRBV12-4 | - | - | TGTGCCAGCAGTCCCAACAGGGTTCAGCCCCAGCATTTT | CASSPNRVQPQHF
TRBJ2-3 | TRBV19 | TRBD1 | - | TGTGCCAGTAGTCAACCACAGGGGGCAAAAGATACGCAGTATTTT | CASSQPQGAKDTQYF
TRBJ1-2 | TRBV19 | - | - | TGTGCCAGTAGTATAGATTTGGCGGGTCCGTCTGGCTACACCTTC | CASSIDLAGPSGYTF
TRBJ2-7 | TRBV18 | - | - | TGTGCCAGCTCACCACTCTTCGGTGAGCAGTACTTC | CASSPLFGEQYF
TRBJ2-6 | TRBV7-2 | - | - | TGTGCCAGCAGCTTATGGGGCACTGGGGCCAACGTCCTGACTTTC | CASSLWGTGANVLTF
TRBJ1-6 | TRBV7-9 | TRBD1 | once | TGTGCCAGCAGCTTAGGAGGGGGCAGGAATTCACCCCTCCACTTT | CASSLGGGRNSPLHF
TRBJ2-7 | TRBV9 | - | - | TGTGCCAGCAGCGTAGCAGCAAATACCTACGAGCAGTACTTC | CASSVAANTYEQYF
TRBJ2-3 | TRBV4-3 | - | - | TGCGCCAGCAGCCCAGAGAGCACAGATACGCAGTATTTT | CASSPESTDTQYF
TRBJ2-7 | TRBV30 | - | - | TGTGCCTGGAGTGTGGCTGGAACCTACGAGCAGTACTTC | CAWSVAGTYEQYF
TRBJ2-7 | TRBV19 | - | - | TGTGCCAGTTCCCTGAAGCAGGGAAGCCCCTACGAGCAGTACTTC | CASSLKQGSPYEQYF
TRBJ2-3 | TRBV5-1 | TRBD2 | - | TGCGCCAGCAGCTTGGGGGGACTAGCGGGAGGGCCGGCAGATACGCAGTATTTT | CASSLGGLAGGPADTQYF
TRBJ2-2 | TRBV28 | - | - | TGTGCCAGCACCTTACGCACCCCCACCGGGGAGCTGTTTTTT | CASTLRTPTGELFF